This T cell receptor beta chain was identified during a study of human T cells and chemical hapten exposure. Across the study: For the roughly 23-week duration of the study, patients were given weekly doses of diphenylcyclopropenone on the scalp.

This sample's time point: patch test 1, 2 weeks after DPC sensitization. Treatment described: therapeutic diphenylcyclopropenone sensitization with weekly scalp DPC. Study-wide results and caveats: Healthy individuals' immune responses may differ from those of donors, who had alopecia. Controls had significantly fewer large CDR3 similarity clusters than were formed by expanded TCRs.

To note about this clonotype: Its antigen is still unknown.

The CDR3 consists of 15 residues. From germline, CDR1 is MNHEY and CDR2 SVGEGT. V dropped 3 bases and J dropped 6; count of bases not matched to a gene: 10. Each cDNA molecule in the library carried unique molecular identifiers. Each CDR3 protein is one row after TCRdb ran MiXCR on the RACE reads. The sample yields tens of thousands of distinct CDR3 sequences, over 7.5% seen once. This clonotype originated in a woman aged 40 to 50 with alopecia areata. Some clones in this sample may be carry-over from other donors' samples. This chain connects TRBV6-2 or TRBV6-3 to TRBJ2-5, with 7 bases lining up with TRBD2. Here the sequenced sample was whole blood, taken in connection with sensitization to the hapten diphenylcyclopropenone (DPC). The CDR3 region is CASSYVQRGGKTQYF. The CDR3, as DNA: TGTGCCAGCAGTTATGTCCAGCGGGGAGGAAAGACCCAGTACTTC.